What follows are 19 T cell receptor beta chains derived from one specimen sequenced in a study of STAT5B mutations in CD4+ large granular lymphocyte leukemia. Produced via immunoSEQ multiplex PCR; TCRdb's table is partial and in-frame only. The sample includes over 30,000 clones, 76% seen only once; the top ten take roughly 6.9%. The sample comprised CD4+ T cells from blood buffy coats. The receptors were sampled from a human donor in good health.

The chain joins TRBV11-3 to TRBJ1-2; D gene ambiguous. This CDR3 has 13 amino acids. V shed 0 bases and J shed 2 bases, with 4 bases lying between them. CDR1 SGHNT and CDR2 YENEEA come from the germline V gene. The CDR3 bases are TGTGCCAGCAGCTTAGACAACAACTATGGCTACACCTTC. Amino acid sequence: CASSLDNNYGYTF.

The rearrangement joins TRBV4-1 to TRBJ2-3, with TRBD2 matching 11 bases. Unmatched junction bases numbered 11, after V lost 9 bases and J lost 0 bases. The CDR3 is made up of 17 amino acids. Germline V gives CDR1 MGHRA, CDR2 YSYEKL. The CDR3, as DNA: TGCGCCAGGAAAACTAGCGGGAGAGGTACTAGCACAGATACGCAGTATTTT. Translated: CARKTSGRGTSTDTQYF.

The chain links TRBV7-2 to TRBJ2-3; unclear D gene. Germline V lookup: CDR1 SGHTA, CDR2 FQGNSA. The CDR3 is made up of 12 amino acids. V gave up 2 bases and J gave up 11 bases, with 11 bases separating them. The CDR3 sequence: CASSLSLKQQYF. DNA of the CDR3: TGTGCCAGCAGCTTATCCCTAAAGCAGCAGTATTTT. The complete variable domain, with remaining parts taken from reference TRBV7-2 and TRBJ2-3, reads GAGVSQSPSNKVTEKGKDVELRCDPISGHTALYWYRQSLGQGLEFLIYFQGNSAPDKSGLPSDRFSAERTGGSVSTLTIQRTQQEDSAVYLCASSLSLKQQYFGPGTRLTVL.

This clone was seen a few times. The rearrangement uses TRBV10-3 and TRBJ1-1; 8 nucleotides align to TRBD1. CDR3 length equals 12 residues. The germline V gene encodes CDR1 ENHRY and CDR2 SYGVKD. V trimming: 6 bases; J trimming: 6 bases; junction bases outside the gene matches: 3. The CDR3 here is CAISGQGPEAFF. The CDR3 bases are TGTGCCATCAGCGGACAGGGTCCTGAAGCTTTCTTT.

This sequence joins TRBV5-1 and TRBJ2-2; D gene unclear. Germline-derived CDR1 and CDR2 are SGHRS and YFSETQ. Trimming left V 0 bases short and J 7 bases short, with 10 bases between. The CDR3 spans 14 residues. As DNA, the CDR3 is TGCGCCAGCAGCTTGGCGGAAATAGGCGGGGAGCTGTTTTTT. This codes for CASSLAEIGGELFF.

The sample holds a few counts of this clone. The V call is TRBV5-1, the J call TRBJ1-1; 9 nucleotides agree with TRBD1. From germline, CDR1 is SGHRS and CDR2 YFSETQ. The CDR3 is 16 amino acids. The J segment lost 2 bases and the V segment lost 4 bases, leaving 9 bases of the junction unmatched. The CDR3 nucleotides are TGCGCCAGCAGCCTTCGTACAGGGGGCACAAACACTGAAGCTTTCTTT. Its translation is CASSLRTGGTNTEAFF.

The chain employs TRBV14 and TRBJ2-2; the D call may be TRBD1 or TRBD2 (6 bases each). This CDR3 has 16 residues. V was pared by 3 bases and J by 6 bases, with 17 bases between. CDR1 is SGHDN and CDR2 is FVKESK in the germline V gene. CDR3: CASSQPGARKAGELFF. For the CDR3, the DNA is TGTGCCAGCAGCCAGCCGGGGGCCAGGAAGGCCGGGGAGCTGTTTTTT.

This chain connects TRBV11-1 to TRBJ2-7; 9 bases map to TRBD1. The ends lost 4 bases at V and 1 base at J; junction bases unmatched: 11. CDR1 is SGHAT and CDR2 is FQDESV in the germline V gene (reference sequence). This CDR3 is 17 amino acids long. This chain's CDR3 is CASSSPPGTGFSYEQYF. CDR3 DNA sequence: TGTGCCAGCAGCTCACCCCCCGGGACAGGGTTTTCCTACGAGCAGTACTTC.

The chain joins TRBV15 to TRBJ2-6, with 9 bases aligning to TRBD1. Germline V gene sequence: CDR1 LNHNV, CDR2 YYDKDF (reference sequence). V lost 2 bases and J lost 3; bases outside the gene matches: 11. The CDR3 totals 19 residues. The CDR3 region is CATSRRFGTGYLGANVLTF. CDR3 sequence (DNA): TGTGCCACCAGCAGACGGTTCGGGACAGGGTACCTTGGGGCCAACGTCCTGACTTTC.

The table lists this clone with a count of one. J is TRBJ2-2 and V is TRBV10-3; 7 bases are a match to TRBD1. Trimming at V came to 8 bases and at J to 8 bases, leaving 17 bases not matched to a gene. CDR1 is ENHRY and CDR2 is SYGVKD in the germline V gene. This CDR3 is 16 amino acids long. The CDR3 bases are TGTGCCATCCGACGATCTGGGACAGCCGCACTAGGGGAGCTGTTTTTT. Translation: CAIRRSGTAALGELFF.

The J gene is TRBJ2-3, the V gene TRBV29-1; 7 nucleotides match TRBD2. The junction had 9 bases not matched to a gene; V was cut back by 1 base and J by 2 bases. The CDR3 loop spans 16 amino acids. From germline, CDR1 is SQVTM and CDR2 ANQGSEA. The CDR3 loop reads CSVEGVVGGTTDTQYF. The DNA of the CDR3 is TGCAGCGTTGAAGGGGTAGTCGGGGGGACCACAGATACGCAGTATTTT.

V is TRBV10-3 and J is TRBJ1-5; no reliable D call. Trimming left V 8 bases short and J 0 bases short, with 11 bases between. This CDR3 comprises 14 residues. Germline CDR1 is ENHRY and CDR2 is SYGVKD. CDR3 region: CAIGRLDSNQPQHF. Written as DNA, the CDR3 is TGTGCCATCGGGAGGCTGGATAGCAATCAGCCCCAGCATTTT.

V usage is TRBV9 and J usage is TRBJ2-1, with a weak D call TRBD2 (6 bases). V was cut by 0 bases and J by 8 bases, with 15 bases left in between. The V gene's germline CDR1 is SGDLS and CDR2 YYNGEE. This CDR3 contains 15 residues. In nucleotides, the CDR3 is TGTGCCAGCAGCGTAGGGGGGAGGACCATCGATGAGCAGTTCTTC. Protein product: CASSVGGRTIDEQFF.

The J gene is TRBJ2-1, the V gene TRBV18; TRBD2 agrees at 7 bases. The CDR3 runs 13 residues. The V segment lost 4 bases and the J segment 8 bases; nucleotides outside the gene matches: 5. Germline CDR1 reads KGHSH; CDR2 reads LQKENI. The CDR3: CASSRTSRDEQFF. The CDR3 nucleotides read TGTGCCAGCTCACGGACTAGTAGGGATGAGCAGTTCTTC. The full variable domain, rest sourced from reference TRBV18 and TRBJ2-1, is NAGVMQNPRHLVRRRGQEARLRCSPMKGHSHVYWYRQLPEEGLKFMVYLQKENIIDESGMPKERFSAEFPKEGPSILRIQQVVRGDSAAYFCASSRTSRDEQFFGPGTRLTVL.

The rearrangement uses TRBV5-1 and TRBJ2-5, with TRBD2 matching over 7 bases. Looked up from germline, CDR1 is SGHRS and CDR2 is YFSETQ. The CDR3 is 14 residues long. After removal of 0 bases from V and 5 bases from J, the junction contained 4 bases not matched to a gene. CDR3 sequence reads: CASSLDLGRETQYF. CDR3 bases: TGCGCCAGCAGCTTGGATCTCGGGAGGGAGACCCAGTACTTC.

The CDR3: CASSQEGVAGELFF. The CDR3 DNA is TGCGCCAGCAGCCAAGAAGGGGTGGCCGGGGAGCTGTTTTTT. The chain employs TRBV4-3 and TRBJ2-2, with D perhaps TRBD1 (5 bases). V was trimmed by 0 bases and J by 6 bases, leaving 8 bases between them. Germline CDR1 LGHNA, CDR2 YSLEER. The CDR3 is 14 amino acids.

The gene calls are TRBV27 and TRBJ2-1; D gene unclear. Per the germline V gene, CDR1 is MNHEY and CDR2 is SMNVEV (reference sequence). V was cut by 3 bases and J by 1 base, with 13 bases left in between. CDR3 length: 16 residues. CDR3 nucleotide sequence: TGTGCCAGCAGTTTTGAGGCCACCGGGTCCTACAATGAGCAGTTCTTC. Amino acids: CASSFEATGSYNEQFF.

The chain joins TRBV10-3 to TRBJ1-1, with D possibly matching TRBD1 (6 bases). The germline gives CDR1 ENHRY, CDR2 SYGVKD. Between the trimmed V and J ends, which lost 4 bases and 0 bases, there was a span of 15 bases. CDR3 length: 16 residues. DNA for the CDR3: TGTGCCATCAGTGGGGGACACAATAGTTTGAACACTGAAGCTTTCTTT. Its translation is CAISGGHNSLNTEAFF.

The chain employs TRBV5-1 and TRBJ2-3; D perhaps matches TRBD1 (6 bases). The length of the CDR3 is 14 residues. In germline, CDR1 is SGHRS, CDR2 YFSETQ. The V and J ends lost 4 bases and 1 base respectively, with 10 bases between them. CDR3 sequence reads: CASSKDSRTDTQYF. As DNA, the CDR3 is TGCGCCAGCAGCAAGGACAGTCGCACAGATACGCAGTATTTT.